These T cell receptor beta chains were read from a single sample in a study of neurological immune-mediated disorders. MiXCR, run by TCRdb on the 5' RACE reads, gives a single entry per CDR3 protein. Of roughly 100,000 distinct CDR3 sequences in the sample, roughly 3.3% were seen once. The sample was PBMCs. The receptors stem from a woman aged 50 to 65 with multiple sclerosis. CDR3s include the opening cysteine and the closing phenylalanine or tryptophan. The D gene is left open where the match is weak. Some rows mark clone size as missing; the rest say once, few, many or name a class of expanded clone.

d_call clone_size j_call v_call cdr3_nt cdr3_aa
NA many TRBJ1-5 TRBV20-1 TGCAGTGCTAGGACTGCCGTCAATCAGCCCCAGCATTTT CSARTAVNQPQHF
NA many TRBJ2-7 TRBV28 TGTGCCAGCAGCTTAAACAGTTACGAGCAGTACTTC CASSLNSYEQYF
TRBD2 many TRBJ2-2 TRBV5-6 TGTGCCAGCAGCCTAGCGGGGGGCAACACCGGGGAGCTGTTTTTT CASSLAGGNTGELFF
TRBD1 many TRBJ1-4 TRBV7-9 TGTGCCAGCAGCTTAGTTGGACAGGGTGGAAAACTGTTTTTT CASSLVGQGGKLFF
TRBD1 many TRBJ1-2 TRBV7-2 TGTGCCAGCAGCTTAGTGGGGACAGGATCTATACGGGGCTACACCTTC CASSLVGTGSIRGYTF
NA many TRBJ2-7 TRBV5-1 TGCGCCAGCAGCCCGCAAACAGGATCCTACGAGCAGTACTTC CASSPQTGSYEQYF
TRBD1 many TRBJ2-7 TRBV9 TGTGCCAGCAGCGTCGGGACAGGGCACTACGAGCAGTACTTC CASSVGTGHYEQYF
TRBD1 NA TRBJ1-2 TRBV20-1 TGCAGTGCTAGAAAGGACAGGGGAGGATATGGCTACACCTTC CSARKDRGGYGYTF
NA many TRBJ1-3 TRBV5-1 TGCGCCAGCAGCTTAACAACCGGACCCTCCTCTGGAAACACCATATATTTT CASSLTTGPSSGNTIYF